The TCR beta chain described here comes from a study of cytomegalovirus exposure and HLA in healthy donors. Whole-study context: Drawn from HLA-typed donors, approximately 85 million unique TCRs were held in an early data release. Of the donors genotyped, approximately 410 in all, about 80% fell in the Caucasian-associated ancestry cluster. Study-level results: A previous analysis found most TCR beta V segments productive roughly 87% or roughly 30% of the time.

The CDR3 totals 17 residues. After removal of 3 bases from V and 2 bases from J, the junction contained 8 bases not matched to a gene. Germline CDR1 and CDR2: MGHRA and YSYEKL. The study ran its PCR with 60 Vbeta and 13 Jbeta primers. The repertoire was sequenced with immunoSEQ multiplex PCR; TCRdb's copy has only in-frame clones and lacks some. The data hold about 140,000 clones, with approximately 86% observed a single time. For this clone: As yet, its antigen is unknown.

Sequenced input: PBMCs. The V call is TRBV4-1, the J call TRBJ1-2, with TRBD1 matching 11 bases. This clonotype originated in a woman in her 40s in good health and CMV-seronegative. The CDR3, as DNA: TGCGCCAGCAGCCACGACACCGGGACAGGGGGGAACTATGGCTACACCTTC. Its protein is CASSHDTGTGGNYGYTF.